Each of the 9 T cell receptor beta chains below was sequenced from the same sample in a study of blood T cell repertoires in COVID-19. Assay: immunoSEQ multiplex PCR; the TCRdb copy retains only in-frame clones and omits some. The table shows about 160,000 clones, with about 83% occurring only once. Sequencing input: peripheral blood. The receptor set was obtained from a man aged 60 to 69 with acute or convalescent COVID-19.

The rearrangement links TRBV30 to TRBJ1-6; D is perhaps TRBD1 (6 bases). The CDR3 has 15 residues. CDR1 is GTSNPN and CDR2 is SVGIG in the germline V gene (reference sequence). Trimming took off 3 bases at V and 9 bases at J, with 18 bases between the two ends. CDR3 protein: CAWRTTTGMGSPLHF. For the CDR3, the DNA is TGTGCCTGGAGGACCACTACAGGGATGGGTTCACCCCTCCACTTT.

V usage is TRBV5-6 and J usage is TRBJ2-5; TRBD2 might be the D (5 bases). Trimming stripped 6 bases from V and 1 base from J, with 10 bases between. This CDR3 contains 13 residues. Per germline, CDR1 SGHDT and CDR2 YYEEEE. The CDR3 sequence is CASIGVLQETQYF. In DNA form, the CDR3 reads TGTGCCAGCATCGGGGTTCTCCAAGAGACCCAGTACTTC. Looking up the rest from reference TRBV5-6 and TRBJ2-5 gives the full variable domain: DAGVTQSPTHLIKTRGQQVTLRCSPKSGHDTVSWYQQALGQGPQFIFQYYEEEERQRGNFPDRFSGHQFPNYSSELNVNALLLGDSALYLCASIGVLQETQYFGPGTRLLVL.

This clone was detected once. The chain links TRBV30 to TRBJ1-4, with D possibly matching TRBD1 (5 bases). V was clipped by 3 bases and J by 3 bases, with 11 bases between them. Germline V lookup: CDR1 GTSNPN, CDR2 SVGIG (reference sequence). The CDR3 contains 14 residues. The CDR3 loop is CAWRGGAPNEKLFF. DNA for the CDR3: TGTGCCTGGAGGGGGGGAGCCCCTAATGAAAAACTGTTTTTT.

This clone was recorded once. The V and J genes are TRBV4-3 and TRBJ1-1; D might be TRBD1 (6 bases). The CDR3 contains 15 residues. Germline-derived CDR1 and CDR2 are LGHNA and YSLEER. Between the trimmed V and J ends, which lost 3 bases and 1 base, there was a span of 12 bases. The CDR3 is CASSQVGTPNTEAFF. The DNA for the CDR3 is TGCGCCAGCAGCCAGGTCGGGACACCGAACACTGAAGCTTTCTTT.

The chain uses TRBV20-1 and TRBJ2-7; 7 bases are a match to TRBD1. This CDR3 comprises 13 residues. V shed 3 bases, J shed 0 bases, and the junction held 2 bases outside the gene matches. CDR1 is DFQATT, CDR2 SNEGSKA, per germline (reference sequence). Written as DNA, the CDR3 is TGCAGTGCTAGTGACAGGGTCTCCTACGAGCAGTACTTC. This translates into CSASDRVSYEQYF.

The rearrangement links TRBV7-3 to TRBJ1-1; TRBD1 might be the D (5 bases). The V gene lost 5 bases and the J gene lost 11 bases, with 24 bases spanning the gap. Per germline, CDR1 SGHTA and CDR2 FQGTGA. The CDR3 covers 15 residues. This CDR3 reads CASSPHPGQGSSAFF. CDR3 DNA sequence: TGTGCCAGCAGCCCTCACCCCGGTCAGGGATCCTCGGCTTTCTTT.

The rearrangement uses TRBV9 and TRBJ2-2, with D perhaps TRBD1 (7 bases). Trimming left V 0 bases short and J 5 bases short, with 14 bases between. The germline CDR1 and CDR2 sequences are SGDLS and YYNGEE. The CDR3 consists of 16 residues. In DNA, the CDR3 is TGTGCCAGCAGCGTAGTCCCCAGGGGGAGGACCGGGGAGCTGTTTTTT. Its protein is CASSVVPRGRTGELFF.

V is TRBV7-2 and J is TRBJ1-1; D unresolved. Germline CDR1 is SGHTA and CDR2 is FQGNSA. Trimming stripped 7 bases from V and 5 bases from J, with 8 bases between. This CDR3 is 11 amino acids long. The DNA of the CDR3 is TGTGCCAGCATCGGGTGGACTGAAGCTTTCTTT. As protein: CASIGWTEAFF.

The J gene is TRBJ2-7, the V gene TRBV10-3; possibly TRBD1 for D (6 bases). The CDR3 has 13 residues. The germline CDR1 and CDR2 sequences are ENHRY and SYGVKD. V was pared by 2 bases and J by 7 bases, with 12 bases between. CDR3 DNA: TGTGCCATCAGTGAGACAGGGTCGAGGGAGCAGTACTTC. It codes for CAISETGSREQYF.